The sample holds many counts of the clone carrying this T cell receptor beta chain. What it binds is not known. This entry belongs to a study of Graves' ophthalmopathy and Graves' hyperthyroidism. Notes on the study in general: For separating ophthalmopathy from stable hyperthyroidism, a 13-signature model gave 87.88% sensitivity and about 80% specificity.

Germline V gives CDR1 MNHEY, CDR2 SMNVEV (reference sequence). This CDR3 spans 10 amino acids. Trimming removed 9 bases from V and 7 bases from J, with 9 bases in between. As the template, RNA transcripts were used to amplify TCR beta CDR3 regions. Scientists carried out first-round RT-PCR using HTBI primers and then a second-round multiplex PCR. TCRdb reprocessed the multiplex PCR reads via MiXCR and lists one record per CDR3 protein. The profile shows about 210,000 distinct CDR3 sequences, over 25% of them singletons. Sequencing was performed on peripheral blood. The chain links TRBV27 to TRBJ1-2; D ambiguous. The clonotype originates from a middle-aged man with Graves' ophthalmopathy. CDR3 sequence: CARFWGGYTF. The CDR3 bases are TGTGCCAGGTTTTGGGGTGGCTACACCTTC.